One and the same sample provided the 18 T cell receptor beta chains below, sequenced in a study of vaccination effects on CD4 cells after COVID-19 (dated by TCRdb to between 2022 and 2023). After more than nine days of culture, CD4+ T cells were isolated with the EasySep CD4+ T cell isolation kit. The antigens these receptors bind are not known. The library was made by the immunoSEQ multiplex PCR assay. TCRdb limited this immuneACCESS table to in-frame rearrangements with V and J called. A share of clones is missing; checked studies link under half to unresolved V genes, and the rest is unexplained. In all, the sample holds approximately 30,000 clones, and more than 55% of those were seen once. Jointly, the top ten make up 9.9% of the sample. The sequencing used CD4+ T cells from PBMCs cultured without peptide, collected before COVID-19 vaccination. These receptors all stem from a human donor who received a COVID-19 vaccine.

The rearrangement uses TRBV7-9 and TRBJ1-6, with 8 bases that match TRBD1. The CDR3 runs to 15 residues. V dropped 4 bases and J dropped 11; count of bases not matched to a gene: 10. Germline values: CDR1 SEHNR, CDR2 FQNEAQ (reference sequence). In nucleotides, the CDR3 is TGTGCCAGCAGCTCAGGGGGCACGGAGTCGCCACCCCTCCACTTT. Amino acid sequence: CASSSGGTESPPLHF.

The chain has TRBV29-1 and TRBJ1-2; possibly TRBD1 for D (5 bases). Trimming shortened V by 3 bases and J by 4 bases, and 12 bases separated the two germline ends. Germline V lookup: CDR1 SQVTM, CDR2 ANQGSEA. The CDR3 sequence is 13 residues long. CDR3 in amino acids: CSVDPAGGYGYTF. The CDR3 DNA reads TGCAGCGTTGATCCAGCGGGGGGCTATGGCTACACCTTC.

In DNA, the CDR3 is TGCGCCAGCAGCTTGGAAGAGGGGTTTAAGGAGCAGTACTTC. Translation: CASSLEEGFKEQYF. The chain carries TRBV5-1 and TRBJ2-7, with D perhaps matching TRBD1 or TRBD2 (5 bases each). The CDR3 is 14 amino acids. Germline V CDR1 and CDR2: SGHRS, YFSETQ. The ends were cut back, 0 bases at V and 7 bases at J, with 14 bases in the middle.

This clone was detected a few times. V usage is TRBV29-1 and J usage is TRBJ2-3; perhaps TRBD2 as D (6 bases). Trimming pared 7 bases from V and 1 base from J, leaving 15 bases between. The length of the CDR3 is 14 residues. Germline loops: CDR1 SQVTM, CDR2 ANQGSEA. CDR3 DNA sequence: TGCAGCGCCTCTAGCGCCGGTGGCACAGATACGCAGTATTTT. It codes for CSASSAGGTDTQYF.

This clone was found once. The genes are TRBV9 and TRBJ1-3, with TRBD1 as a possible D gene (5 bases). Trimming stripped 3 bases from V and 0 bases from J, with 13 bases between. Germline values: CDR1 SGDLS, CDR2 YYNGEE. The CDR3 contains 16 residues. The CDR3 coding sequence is TGTGCCAGCAGCGCCCTGGGCGGACACTCTGGAAACACCATATATTTT. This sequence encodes CASSALGGHSGNTIYF.

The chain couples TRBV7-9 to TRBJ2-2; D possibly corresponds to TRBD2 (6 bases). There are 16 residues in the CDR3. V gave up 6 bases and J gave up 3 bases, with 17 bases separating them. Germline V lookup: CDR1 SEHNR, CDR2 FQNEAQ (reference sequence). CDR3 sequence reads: CASRDVGRGDTGELFF. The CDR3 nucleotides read TGTGCCAGCAGGGATGTCGGGAGAGGGGACACCGGGGAGCTGTTTTTT.

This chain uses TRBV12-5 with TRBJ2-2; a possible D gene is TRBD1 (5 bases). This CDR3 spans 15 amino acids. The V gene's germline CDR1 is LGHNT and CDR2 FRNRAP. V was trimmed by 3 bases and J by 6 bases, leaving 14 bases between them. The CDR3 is CASGFEAGLAGELFF. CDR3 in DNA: TGTGCTAGTGGTTTCGAGGCAGGGTTGGCCGGGGAGCTGTTTTTT.

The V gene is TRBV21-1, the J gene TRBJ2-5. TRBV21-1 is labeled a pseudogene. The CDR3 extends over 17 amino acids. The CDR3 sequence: CASSKEAGHPTKETQYF. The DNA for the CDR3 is TGTGCCAGCAGCAAAGAGGCGGGACACCCAACCAAAGAGACCCAGTACTTC.

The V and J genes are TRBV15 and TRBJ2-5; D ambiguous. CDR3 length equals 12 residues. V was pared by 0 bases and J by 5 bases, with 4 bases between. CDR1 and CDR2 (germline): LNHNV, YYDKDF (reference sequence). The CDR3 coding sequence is TGTGCCACCAGCAGAGACATTGAGACCCAGTACTTC. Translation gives CATSRDIETQYF.

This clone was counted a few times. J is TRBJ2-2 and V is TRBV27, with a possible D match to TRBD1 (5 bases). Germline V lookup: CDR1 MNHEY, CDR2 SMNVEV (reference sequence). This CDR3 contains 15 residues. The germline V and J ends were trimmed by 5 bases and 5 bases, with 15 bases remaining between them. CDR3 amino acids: CASSLTAILTGELFF. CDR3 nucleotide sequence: TGTGCCAGCAGTCTGACAGCGATACTAACCGGGGAGCTGTTTTTT.

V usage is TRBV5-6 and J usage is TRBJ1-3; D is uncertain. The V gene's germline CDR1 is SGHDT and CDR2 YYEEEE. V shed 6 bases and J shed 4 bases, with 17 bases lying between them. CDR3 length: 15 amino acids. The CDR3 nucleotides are TGTGCCAGCAAAATGGGTCAGGCGAGGGGAAACACCATATATTTT. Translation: CASKMGQARGNTIYF.

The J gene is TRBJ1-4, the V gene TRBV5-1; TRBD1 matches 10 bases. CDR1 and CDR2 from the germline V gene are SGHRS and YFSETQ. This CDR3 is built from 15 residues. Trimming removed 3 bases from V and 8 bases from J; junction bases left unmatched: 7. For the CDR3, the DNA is TGCGCCAGCAGCTCCTTGACAGGGGGCCGGGAAAAACTGTTTTTT. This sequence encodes CASSSLTGGREKLFF.

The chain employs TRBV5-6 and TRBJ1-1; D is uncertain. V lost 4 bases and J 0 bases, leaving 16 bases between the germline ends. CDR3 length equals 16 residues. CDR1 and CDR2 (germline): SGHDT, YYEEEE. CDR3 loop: CASSLLRSGLNTEAFF. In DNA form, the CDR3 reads TGTGCCAGCAGCCTGTTGAGGTCAGGATTGAACACTGAAGCTTTCTTT.

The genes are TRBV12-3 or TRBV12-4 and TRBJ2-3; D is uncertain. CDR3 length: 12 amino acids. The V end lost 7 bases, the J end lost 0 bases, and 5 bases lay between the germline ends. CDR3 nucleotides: TGTGCCAGCATACCTAGCACAGATACGCAGTATTTT. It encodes CASIPSTDTQYF.

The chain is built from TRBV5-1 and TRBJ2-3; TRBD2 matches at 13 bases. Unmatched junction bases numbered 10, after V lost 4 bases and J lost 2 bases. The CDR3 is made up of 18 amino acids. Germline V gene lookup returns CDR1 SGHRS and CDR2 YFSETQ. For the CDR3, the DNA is TGCGCCAGCAGCATAGGACTAGCGGGGGCTGGTTCCACAGATACGCAGTATTTT. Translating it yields CASSIGLAGAGSTDTQYF. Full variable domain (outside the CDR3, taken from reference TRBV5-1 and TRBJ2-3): KAGVTQTPRYLIKTRGQQVTLSCSPISGHRSVSWYQQTPGQGLQFLFEYFSETQRNKGNFPGRFSGRQFSNSRSEMNVSTLELGDSALYLCASSIGLAGAGSTDTQYFGPGTRLTVL.

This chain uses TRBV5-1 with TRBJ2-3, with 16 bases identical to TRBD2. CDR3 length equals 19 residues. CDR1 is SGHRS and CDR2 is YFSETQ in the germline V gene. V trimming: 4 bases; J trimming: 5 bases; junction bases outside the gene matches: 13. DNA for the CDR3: TGCGCCAGCAGCGTAGCCGGGACTAGCGGGGGGGCCTTTGTAGATACGCAGTATTTT. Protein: CASSVAGTSGGAFVDTQYF.

In DNA form, the CDR3 reads TGCGCCAGCAGCCAAGAGACTGGAAACACCATATATTTT. Translated: CASSQETGNTIYF. The V call is TRBV4-1, the J call TRBJ1-3, with D unclear. Germline CDR1 reads MGHRA; CDR2 reads YSYEKL. V was pared by 0 bases and J by 2 bases, with 2 bases between. The CDR3 is made up of 13 amino acids.

The CDR3, as DNA: TGTGCCATCAGTGAGTCTCCCAATCAGCCCCAGCATTTT. Amino acids: CAISESPNQPQHF. This chain connects TRBV10-3 to TRBJ1-5; D is unclear. Trimming left V 0 bases short and J 3 bases short, with 3 bases between. The CDR3 consists of 13 residues. The germline gives CDR1 ENHRY, CDR2 SYGVKD.